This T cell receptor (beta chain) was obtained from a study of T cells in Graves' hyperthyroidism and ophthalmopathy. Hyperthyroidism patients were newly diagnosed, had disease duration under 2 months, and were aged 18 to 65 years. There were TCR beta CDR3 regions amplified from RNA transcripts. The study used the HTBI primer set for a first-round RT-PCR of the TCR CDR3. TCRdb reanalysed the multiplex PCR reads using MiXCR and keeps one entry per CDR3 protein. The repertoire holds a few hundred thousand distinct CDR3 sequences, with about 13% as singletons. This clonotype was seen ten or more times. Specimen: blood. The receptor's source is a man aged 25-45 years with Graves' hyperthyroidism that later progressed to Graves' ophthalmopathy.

The CDR3 nucleotides read TGTGCCAGCAGCCAAGAGTGGGGGAACTACGAGCAGTACTTC. Its translation: CASSQEWGNYEQYF. This chain uses TRBV3-1 with TRBJ2-7; D tentatively reads TRBD1 or TRBD2 (5 bases each). V was clipped by 0 bases and J by 3 bases, with 9 bases between them. Germline lookup yields CDR1 LGHDT and CDR2 YNNKEL (reference sequence). This CDR3 region has 14 residues.